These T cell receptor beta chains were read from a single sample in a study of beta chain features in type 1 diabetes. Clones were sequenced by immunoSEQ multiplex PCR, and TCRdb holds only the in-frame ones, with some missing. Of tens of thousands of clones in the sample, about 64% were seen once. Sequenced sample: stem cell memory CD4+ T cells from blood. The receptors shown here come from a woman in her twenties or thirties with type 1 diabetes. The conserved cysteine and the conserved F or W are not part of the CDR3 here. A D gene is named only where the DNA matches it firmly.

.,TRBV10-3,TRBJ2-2,AISILANTGELF
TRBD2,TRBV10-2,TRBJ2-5,ASSSWASGETQY
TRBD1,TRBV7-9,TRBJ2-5,ASSSGQPYQETQY
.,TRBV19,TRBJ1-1,ASIRGRGASEAF
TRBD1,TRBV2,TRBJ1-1,ASSEAYRGLSEAF
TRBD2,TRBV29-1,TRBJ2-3,SALAGSTDTQY
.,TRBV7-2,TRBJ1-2,ASSPSGIYGYT
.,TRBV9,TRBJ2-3,ASSVLDFRSDTQY
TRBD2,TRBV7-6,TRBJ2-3,ASSLVPAGVEDTQY
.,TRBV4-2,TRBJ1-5,ASSQDLDWGHTFGQPQH
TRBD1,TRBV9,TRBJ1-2,ASSPQGGGYT
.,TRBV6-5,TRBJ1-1,ASSRRQRNTEAF
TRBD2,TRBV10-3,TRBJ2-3,AISGGLAGTDTQY
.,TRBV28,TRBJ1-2,ASSLQESYGYT
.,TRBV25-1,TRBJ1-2,ASRFSDYGYT
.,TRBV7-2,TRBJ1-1,ASSPPGQMNTEAF
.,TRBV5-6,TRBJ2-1,ASSFFSAIRDNEQF
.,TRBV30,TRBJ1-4,AWTLPGNLGEKLF
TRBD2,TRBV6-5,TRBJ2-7,ASSYSSSGPYEQY
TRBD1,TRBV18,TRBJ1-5,ASSPRQGEQPQH
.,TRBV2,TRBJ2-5,ASSVEGPDQETQY
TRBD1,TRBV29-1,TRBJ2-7,SVHTGVPYEQY
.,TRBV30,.,AWSVRHYEQY
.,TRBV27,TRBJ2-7,ASSLSWRGLDYEQY
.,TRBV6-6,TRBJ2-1,ASSYTLSSYNEQF
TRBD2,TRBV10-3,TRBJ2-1,AISGTSGTYNEQF
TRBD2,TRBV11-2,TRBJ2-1,ASSRSSGSSF
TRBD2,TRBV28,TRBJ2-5,ASLRTSGRALETQY
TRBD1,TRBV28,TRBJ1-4,ASRPTGSGEKLF
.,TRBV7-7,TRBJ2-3,ASSRQVSSTDTQY
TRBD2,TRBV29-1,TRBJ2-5,SVVGGREGPQETQY
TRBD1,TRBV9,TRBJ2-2,ASSGGTDNTGELF
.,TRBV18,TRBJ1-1,ASSPPHEAF
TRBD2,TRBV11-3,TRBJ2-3,ASSLAGGADTQY
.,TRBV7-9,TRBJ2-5,ASSLNSETQY
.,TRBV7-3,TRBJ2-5,ASSKSGAQETQY
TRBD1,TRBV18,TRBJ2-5,ASSPLRTGSPREQY
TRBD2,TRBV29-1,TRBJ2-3,SVEVSGGVTDTQY
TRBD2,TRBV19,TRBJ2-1,ASSPLLSGRANEQF